The rows below give T cell receptor beta chains drawn from one sample of a study of Graves' ophthalmopathy and Graves' hyperthyroidism. Using its own MiXCR run on the multiplex PCR reads, TCRdb lists one record per CDR3 protein. The data show over a million distinct CDR3 sequences, about 38% seen once. Input material: peripheral blood or thyroid tissue (not recorded which). The receptor set was obtained from an adult man with Graves' hyperthyroidism. Both conserved end residues are part of each CDR3. A D gene is named only where the DNA matches it firmly. Where a row states a size, it is once, few, many or the class of an expanded clone; other rows omit it.

V gene	clone size	J gene	D gene	CDR3 DNA	CDR3 protein
TRBV15	-	TRBJ1-2	-	TGTGCCACCAGCAGAGATGGGCAGGCTGGCTACACCTTC	CATSRDGQAGYTF
TRBV6-5	many	TRBJ2-5	TRBD2	TGTGCCACTAGACGGACTAGCGGGAGGGGGGGCGGCGGGACCCAGTACTTC	CATRRTSGRGGGGTQYF
TRBV5-1	-	TRBJ1-2	TRBD1	TGCGCCAGCAGCGTAGACAGGGCCTCGGGCTATGGCTACACCTTC	CASSVDRASGYGYTF
TRBV12-3/TRBV12-4	many	TRBJ1-5	-	TGTGCCAGCCAAACGGGGAATCAGCCCCAGCATTTT	CASQTGNQPQHF
TRBV10-3	few	TRBJ2-7	TRBD1	TGTGCCATCAGTGGGTCCGGACAGGGTTACGAGCAGTACTTC	CAISGSGQGYEQYF
TRBV2	many	TRBJ1-5	-	TGTGCCAGCAGTGGAACAACAGAACTGAGAGGTCAGCCCCAGCATTTT	CASSGTTELRGQPQHF
TRBV5-1	few	TRBJ2-7	-	TGCGCCAGCAGCTTGGACAAGCCCTACGAGCAGTACTTC	CASSLDKPYEQYF
TRBV25-1	-	TRBJ2-2	-	TGCGCCAGCAGTGGAGGGGACAGAACCACCGGGGAGCTGTTTTTT	CASSGGDRTTGELFF
TRBV20-1	many	TRBJ2-7	TRBD1	TGCAGTGCTAGTTCGGAGGACAGGGGGCCCGAGCAGTACTTC	CSASSEDRGPEQYF
TRBV4-3	once	TRBJ2-2	-	TGCGCCAGCAGCTTGGGATCCAGGAGGGAGCTGTTTTTT	CASSLGSRRELFF
TRBV19	many	TRBJ2-5	-	TGTGCCAGTACAGCGGGAGAGACCCAGTACTTC	CASTAGETQYF
TRBV5-1	many	TRBJ2-2	-	TGCGCCAGCAGCATGGAAGGGGCGTCCGGGGAGCTGTTTTTT	CASSMEGASGELFF
TRBV20-1	many	TRBJ1-4	-	TGCAGTGCTCCGACCGCCCTTAATGAAAAACTGTTTTTT	CSAPTALNEKLFF
TRBV5-4	-	TRBJ2-7	TRBD2	TGTGCCTCCTTGGCGGGAGGAACCTACGAGCAGTACTTC	CASLAGGTYEQYF
TRBV10-3	many	TRBJ1-6	-	TGTGCCATCAGTGAGAAACGGGGTAATTCACCCCTCCACTTT	CAISEKRGNSPLHF
TRBV11-2	many	TRBJ2-5	-	TGTGCCAGCAGCTTAAGGGTTTGGGATACCCAGTACTTC	CASSLRVWDTQYF
TRBV20-1	many	TRBJ2-7	TRBD2	TGCAGTGCTAGACTAGCGGGATATTCAGGCGAGCAGTACTTC	CSARLAGYSGEQYF
TRBV29-1	-	TRBJ1-1	TRBD1	TGCAGCGTCGTGGACAGGGTGTACACTGAAGCTTTCTTT	CSVVDRVYTEAFF
TRBV29-1	-	TRBJ1-1	-	TGCAGCGGGATATGGGGGGCCCCTGAAGCTTTCTTT	CSGIWGAPEAFF
TRBV25-1	-	TRBJ1-2	TRBD1	TGTGCCACCAACCAGGCTCCTGTACAGGGGGCGGGCTACACCTTC	CATNQAPVQGAGYTF
TRBV7-2	-	TRBJ1-5	-	TGTGCCAGCAGCCCGATGTTTGGGCAGAATCAGCCCCAGCATTTT	CASSPMFGQNQPQHF
TRBV4-3	-	TRBJ1-1	-	TGCGCCAGCAGCCAAGAGGAGCGGAATGCTGAAGCTTTCTTT	CASSQEERNAEAFF
TRBV14	many	TRBJ2-7	TRBD1	TGTGCCAGCAGCACGGGCGCAGGGGGCTACGAGCAGTACTTC	CASSTGAGGYEQYF
TRBV29-1	-	TRBJ1-2	-	TGCAGCGACCGTGATGGGGACTACACCTTC	CSDRDGDYTF
TRBV12-3/TRBV12-4	-	TRBJ1-2	-	TGTGCCATCAGTGAGTCTAGCAGAACTGACACTGAAGGCTACACCTTC	CAISESSRTDTEGYTF
TRBV20-1	many	TRBJ1-2	TRBD1	TGCAGTGCCAGCACCGGGACAGGGGCCGAGGGCTACACCTTC	CSASTGTGAEGYTF
TRBV14	few	TRBJ2-2	TRBD2	TGTGCCAGCAGCCCCCTCCTAGCGGGAGTTAATCGGTGGAGCACCGGGGAGCTGTTTTTT	CASSPLLAGVNRWSTGELFF
TRBV4-3	-	TRBJ1-2	-	TGCGCCAGCAGCCAGGGCAATCACTATGGCCACACCTTC	CASSQGNHYGHTF
TRBV12-3/TRBV12-4	-	TRBJ1-2	TRBD1	TGTGCCAGCAGTTCGGAAGGGGGCAACTATGGCTACACCTTC	CASSSEGGNYGYTF
TRBV6-2/TRBV6-3	few	TRBJ1-2	-	TGTGCCAGCAGACCTACGACAGGCCGGGGAATCTATGGCTACACCTTC	CASRPTTGRGIYGYTF
TRBV2	many	TRBJ2-2	-	TGTGCCAGCAGTGAGGTCGCGGGTTACACCGGGGAGCTGTTTTTT	CASSEVAGYTGELFF
TRBV9	-	TRBJ2-7	-	TGTGCCTGGAGGCAAAGGTACGAGCAGTACTTC	CAWRQRYEQYF
TRBV10-2	few	TRBJ1-2	TRBD1	TGCGCCAGCAGTGAGCCTGGGACAGGGCAAAGCTACACCTTC	CASSEPGTGQSYTF
TRBV6-5	-	TRBJ1-6	TRBD1	TGTGCCAGCAGTTACTCATCGAGACAGGGCTATAATTCACCCCTCCACTTT	CASSYSSRQGYNSPLHF
TRBV12-3/TRBV12-4	-	TRBJ1-5	-	TGTGCCAGCAGTCCATTTATGGGAGGGGTTAGCAATCAGCCCCAGCATTTT	CASSPFMGGVSNQPQHF